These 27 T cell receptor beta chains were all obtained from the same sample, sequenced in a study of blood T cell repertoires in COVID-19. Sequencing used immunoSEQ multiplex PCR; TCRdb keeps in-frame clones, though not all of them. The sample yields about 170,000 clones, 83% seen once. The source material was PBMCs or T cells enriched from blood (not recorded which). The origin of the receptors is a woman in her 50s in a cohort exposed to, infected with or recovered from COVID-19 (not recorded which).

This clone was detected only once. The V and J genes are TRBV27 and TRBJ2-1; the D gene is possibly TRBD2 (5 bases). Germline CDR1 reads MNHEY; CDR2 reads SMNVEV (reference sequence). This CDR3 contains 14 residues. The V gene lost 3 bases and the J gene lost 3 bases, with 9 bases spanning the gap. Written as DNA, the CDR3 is TGTGCCAGCAGTTTGTCTAGCATCTACAATGAGCAGTTCTTC. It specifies CASSLSSIYNEQFF.

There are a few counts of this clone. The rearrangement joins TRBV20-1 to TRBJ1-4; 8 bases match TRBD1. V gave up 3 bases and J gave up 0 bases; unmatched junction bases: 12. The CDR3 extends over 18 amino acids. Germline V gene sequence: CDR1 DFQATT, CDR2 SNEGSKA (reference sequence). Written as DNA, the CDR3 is TGCAGTGCTAGTCCTCCCCGACAGGGGACAACAACTAATGAAAAACTGTTTTTT. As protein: CSASPPRQGTTTNEKLFF.

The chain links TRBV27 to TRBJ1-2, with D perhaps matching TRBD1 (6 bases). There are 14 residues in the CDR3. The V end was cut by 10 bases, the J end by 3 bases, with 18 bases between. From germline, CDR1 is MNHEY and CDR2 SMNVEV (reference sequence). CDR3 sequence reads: CATGRRGADYGYTF. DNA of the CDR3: TGTGCCACGGGCCGCCGGGGGGCGGACTATGGCTACACCTTC.

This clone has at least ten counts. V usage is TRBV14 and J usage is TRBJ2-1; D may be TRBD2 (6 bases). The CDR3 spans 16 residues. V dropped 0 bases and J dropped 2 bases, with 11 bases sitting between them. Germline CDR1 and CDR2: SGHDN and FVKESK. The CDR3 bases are TGTGCCAGCAGCCAAGACGGCGGGATTGCCTACAATGAGCAGTTCTTC. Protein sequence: CASSQDGGIAYNEQFF.

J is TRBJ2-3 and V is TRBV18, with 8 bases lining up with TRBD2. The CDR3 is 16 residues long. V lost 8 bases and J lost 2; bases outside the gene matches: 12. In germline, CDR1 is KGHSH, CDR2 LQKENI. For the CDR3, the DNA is TGTGCCAGCCTTGACGGGGCTAGCGGGTTCACAGATACGCAGTATTTT. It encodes CASLDGASGFTDTQYF.

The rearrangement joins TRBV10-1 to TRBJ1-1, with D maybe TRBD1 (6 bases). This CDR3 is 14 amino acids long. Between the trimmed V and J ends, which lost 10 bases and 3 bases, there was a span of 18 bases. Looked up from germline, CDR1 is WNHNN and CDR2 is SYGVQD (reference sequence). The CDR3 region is CATRTAWVDTEAFF. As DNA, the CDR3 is TGCGCCACCCGGACAGCGTGGGTTGACACTGAAGCTTTCTTT.

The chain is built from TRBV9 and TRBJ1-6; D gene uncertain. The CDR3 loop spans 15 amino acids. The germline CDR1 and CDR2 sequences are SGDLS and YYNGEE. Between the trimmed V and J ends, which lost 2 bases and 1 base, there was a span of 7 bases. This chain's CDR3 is CASSVEGSYNSPLHF. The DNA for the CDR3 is TGTGCCAGCAGCGTTGAGGGTTCCTATAATTCACCCCTCCACTTT.

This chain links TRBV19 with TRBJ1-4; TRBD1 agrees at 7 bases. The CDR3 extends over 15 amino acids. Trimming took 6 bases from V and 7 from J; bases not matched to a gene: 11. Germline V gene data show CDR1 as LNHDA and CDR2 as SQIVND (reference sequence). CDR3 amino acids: CASSRTGDRGEKLFF. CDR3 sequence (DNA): TGTGCCAGTAGCAGAACAGGGGATCGGGGTGAAAAACTGTTTTTT.

The CDR3 loop is CASSELLGVREKLFF. The CDR3 DNA reads as TGTGCCAGCAGTGAATTATTAGGGGTTCGTGAAAAACTGTTTTTT. This chain connects TRBV2 to TRBJ1-4, with D maybe TRBD1 (5 bases). Trimming took 2 bases from V and 7 from J, leaving 14 bases between them. Germline V gene data show CDR1 as SNHLY and CDR2 as FYNNEI. CDR3 length equals 15 residues.

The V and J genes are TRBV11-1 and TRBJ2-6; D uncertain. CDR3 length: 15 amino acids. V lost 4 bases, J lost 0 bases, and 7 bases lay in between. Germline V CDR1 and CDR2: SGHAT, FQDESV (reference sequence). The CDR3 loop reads CASSWSNSGANVLTF. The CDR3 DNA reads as TGTGCCAGCAGCTGGAGTAACTCTGGGGCCAACGTCCTGACTTTC.

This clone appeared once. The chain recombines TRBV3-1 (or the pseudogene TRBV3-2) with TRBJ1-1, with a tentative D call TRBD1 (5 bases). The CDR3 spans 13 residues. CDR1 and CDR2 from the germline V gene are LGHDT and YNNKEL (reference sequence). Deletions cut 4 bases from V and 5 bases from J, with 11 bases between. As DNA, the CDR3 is TGTGCCAGCAGCCTCAACCGGGGGACTGAAGCTTTCTTT. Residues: CASSLNRGTEAFF.

The CDR3 loop is CATAPYPVNTEAFF. The CDR3 nucleotides read TGTGCCACCGCTCCTTACCCGGTCAACACTGAAGCTTTCTTT. V usage is TRBV7-5 and J usage is TRBJ1-1. TRBV7-5 is a pseudogene locus. The CDR3 is 14 amino acids.

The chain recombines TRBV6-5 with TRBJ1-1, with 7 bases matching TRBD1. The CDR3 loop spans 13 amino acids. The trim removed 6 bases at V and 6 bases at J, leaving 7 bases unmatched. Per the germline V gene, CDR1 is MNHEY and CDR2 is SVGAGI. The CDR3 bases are TGTGCCAGCAGAGTCGACAGGGCTGCTGAAGCTTTCTTT. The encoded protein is CASRVDRAAEAFF.

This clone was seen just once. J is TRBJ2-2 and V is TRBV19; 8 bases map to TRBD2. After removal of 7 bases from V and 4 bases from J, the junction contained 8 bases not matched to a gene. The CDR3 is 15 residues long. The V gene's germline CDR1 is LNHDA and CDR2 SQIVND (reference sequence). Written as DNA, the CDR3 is TGTGCCAGTACATTTAGCGGGACGGCCACCGGGGAGCTGTTTTTT. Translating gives CASTFSGTATGELFF.

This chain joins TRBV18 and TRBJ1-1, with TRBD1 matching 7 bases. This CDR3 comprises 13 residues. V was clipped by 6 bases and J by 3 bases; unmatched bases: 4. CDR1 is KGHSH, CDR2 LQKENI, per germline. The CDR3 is CASSQGVDTEAFF. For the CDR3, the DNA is TGTGCCAGCTCCCAGGGGGTAGACACTGAAGCTTTCTTT.

Written as DNA, the CDR3 is TGTGCCAGCAGTTACGAGGATCCGGGGGAGCAGTACTTC. Protein product: CASSYEDPGEQYF. The V and J genes are TRBV6-2 or TRBV6-3 and TRBJ2-7, with D possibly TRBD2 on 5 matching bases. Trimming removed 2 bases from V and 7 bases from J, with 12 bases in between. This CDR3 region has 13 residues. Looked up from germline, CDR1 is MNHEY and CDR2 is SVGEGT.

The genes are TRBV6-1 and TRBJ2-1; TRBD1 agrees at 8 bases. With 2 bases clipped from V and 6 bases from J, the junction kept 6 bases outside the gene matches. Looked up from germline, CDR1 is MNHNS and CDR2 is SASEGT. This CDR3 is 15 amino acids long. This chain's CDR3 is CASSELGQVFNEQFF. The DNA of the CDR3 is TGTGCCAGCAGTGAACTGGGACAGGTTTTCAATGAGCAGTTCTTC.

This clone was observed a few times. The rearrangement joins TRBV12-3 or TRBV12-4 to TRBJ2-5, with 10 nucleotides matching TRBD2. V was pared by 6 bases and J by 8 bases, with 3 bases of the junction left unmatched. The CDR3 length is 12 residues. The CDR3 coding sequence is TGTGCCAGCAGATCTAGCGGGAGCACCCAGTACTTC. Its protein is CASRSSGSTQYF.

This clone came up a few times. The CDR3 here is CASSLTGQGWTEAFF. CDR3 coding DNA: TGTGCCAGCAGCTTGACCGGACAGGGGTGGACTGAAGCTTTCTTT. The chain couples TRBV5-4 to TRBJ1-1; 9 bases line up with TRBD1. With V trimmed by 1 base and J by 5 bases, 6 bases remained unmatched. Looked up from germline, CDR1 is SGHNT and CDR2 is YYREEE (reference sequence). The CDR3 spans 15 residues.

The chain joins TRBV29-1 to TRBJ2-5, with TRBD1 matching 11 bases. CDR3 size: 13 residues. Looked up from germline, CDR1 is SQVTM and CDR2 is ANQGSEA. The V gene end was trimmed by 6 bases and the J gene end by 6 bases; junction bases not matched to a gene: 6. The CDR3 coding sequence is TGCAGCGTCGGACAGGGGGCCCCAAAGACCCAGTACTTC. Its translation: CSVGQGAPKTQYF.

The CDR3 loop is CASSRTSGIQETQYF. The CDR3 region has the DNA TGTGCCAGTAGTCGGACTAGCGGCATCCAAGAGACCCAGTACTTC. The chain recombines TRBV19 with TRBJ2-5, with 10 bases matching TRBD2. Looked up from germline, CDR1 is LNHDA and CDR2 is SQIVND (reference sequence). The CDR3 loop spans 15 amino acids. With 5 bases clipped from V and 1 base from J, the junction kept 4 bases outside the gene matches.

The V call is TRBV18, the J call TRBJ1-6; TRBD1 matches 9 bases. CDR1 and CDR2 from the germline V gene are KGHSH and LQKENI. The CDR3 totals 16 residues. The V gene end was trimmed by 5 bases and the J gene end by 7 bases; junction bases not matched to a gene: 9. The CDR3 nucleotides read TGTGCCAGCTCAGATTCCGGGACAGGGAGGAATTCACCCCTCCACTTT. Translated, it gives CASSDSGTGRNSPLHF.

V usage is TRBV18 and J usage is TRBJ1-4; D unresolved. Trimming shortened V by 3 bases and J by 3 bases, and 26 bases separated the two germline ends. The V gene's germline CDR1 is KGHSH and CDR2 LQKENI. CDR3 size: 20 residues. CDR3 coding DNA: TGTGCCAGCTCACCTCGTTTTACTTTCGCGTTGGCCGCGGCTAATGAAAAACTGTTTTTT. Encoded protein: CASSPRFTFALAAANEKLFF. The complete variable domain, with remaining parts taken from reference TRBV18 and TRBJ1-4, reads NAGVMQNPRHLVRRRGQEARLRCSPMKGHSHVYWYRQLPEEGLKFMVYLQKENIIDESGMPKERFSAEFPKEGPSILRIQQVVRGDSAAYFCASSPRFTFALAAANEKLFFGSGTQLSVL.

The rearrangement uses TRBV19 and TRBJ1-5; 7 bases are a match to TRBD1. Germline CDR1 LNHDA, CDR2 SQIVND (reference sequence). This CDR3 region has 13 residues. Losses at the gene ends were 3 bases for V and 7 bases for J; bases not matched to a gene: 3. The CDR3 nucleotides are TGTGCCAGTAGTATTACAGGGGCGCAGCCCCAGCATTTT. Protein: CASSITGAQPQHF.

The CDR3 coding sequence is TGCGCCAGCAGCCAGAGGTGGATGAACACTGAAGCTTTCTTT. Encoded protein: CASSQRWMNTEAFF. The rearrangement joins TRBV4-3 to TRBJ1-1; D gene ambiguous. V was cut by 3 bases and J by 0 bases, with 8 bases left in between. The CDR3 contains 14 residues. Germline V gives CDR1 LGHNA, CDR2 YSLEER.

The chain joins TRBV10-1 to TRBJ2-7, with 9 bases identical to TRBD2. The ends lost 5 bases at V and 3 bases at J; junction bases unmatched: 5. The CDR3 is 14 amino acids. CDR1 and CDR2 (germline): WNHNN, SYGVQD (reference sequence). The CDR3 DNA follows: TGCGCCAGCAGTCCAGCGGGAGGAGGCTACGAGCAGTACTTC. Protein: CASSPAGGGYEQYF.

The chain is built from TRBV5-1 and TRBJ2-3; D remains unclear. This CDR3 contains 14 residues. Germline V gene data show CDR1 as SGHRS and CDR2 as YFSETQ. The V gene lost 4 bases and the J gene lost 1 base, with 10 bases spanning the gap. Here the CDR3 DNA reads TGCGCCAGCAGCCCCCATCAGGGCACAGATACGCAGTATTTT. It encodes CASSPHQGTDTQYF.